This is a list of T cell receptor beta chains from one sample in a study of blood T cells in healthy people across ages. TCRdb re-called the 5' RACE reads with MiXCR, one entry per CDR3 protein. This sample has roughly 720,000 distinct CDR3 sequences, with about 53% found just once. Sequencing used blood. These receptors all stem from an elderly man in good health. Each CDR3 is given with its conserved first and last residue. Each record gives: J gene, clone size, V gene, D gene, CDR3 protein, CDR3 DNA. A D gene is named only where the DNA matches it firmly. Only part of the rows carry a size: once, few, many, or a class if the clone is expanded.

>TRBJ2-6|.|TRBV7-2|TRBD2
CASSLWGTSGSPSGANVLTF
TGTGCCAGCAGCTTGTGGGGGACTAGCGGAAGCCCCTCTGGGGCCAACGTCCTGACTTTC
>TRBJ1-1|.|TRBV3-1|.
CASSRRDAPTEAFF
TGTGCCAGCAGCCGCCGGGACGCCCCGACTGAAGCTTTCTTT
>TRBJ2-1|few|TRBV7-9|TRBD2
CASSLIGLAGLYNEQFF
TGTGCCAGCAGCTTAATCGGACTAGCGGGGTTATACAATGAGCAGTTCTTC
>TRBJ1-1|.|TRBV21-1|.
CASSKWGENNMNTEAFF
TGTGCCAGCAGCAAATGGGGCGAAAACAATATGAACACTGAAGCTTTCTTT
>TRBJ1-2|.|TRBV24-1|TRBD1
CATSENHRSERDSYGYTF
TGTGCCACCAGTGAAAACCATCGATCGGAACGGGACAGCTATGGCTACACCTTC
>TRBJ2-7|.|TRBV7-2|TRBD2
CASSLPGLAGAGEQYF
TGTGCCAGCAGCTTACCCGGACTAGCGGGAGCAGGGGAGCAGTACTTC
>TRBJ2-7|.|TRBV2|.
CASRAGVPPYEQYF
TGTGCCAGCAGGGCCGGGGTCCCTCCCTACGAGCAGTACTTC
>TRBJ1-5|.|TRBV20-1|.
CSARGQGEQPQHF
TGCAGTGCTAGAGGGCAGGGAGAACAGCCCCAGCATTTT
>TRBJ2-7|.|TRBV5-1|.
CASSLLGARESEQYF
TGCGCCAGCAGCTTGCTCGGGGCCAGGGAATCCGAGCAGTACTTC
>TRBJ2-3|.|TRBV7-2|.
CASSREGGHRDAYF
TGTGCCAGCAGCCGCGAAGGGGGGCACAGAGACGCGTATTTT
>TRBJ2-1|.|TRBV20-1|TRBD2
CSARDKSETSGYYNEQFF
TGCAGTGCTAGAGATAAATCCGAGACTAGCGGATACTACAATGAGCAGTTCTTC
>TRBJ2-7|many|TRBV28|TRBD1
CASRRQGSYEQYF
TGTGCCAGCAGACGACAGGGGTCCTACGAGCAGTACTTC
>TRBJ1-4|.|TRBV3-1|.
CASSQVSPEKLFF
TGTGCCAGCAGCCAAGTTTCACCTGAAAAACTGTTTTTT
>TRBJ2-1|.|TRBV28|.
CASSSGTLPNNEQFF
TGTGCCAGCAGCTCCGGGACTCTCCCCAACAATGAGCAGTTCTTC
>TRBJ2-3|.|TRBV2|TRBD2
CASSDSGRVTDTQYF
TGTGCCAGCAGTGACAGCGGGAGGGTCACAGATACGCAGTATTTT
>TRBJ2-1|.|TRBV20-1|.
CSARGGSPYNEQFF
TGCAGTGCTAGAGGCGGATCTCCCTACAATGAGCAGTTCTTC
>TRBJ2-7|.|TRBV27|TRBD1
CASSLSAGQGANGVYEQYF
TGTGCCAGCAGTTTGAGTGCGGGTCAGGGGGCGAATGGTGTCTACGAGCAGTACTTC
>TRBJ2-7|.|TRBV25-1|TRBD1
CASSGDREQGYEQYF
TGTGCCAGCAGTGGAGACAGGGAGCAGGGCTACGAGCAGTACTTC
>TRBJ2-6|.|TRBV24-1|.
CATSDFESSGANVLTF
TGTGCCACCAGTGATTTTGAGAGTTCTGGGGCCAACGTCCTGACTTTC
>TRBJ2-7|.|TRBV9|TRBD2
CASSGTSGGYEQYF
TGTGCCAGCAGCGGAACTAGCGGGGGATACGAGCAGTACTTC
>TRBJ2-7|once|TRBV5-6|.
CASSLRQGVTYNEQYF
TGTGCCAGCAGCTTGCGGCAAGGGGTCACCTACAATGAGCAGTACTTC